This entry lists 11 T cell receptor beta chains sequenced from one sample in a study of long-term antiretroviral therapy in people with HIV. Survey-level resolution applied to immunoSEQ assay v3.0. Sequencing used immunoSEQ multiplex PCR; TCRdb keeps in-frame clones, though not all of them. The sample yields about 6,400 clones, around four fifths seen once. The material was unsorted PBMCs, obtained 0.5 years before starting antiretroviral therapy. These receptors all stem from a man aged 35 to 55 with HIV.

This clone occurred once. The gene calls are TRBV4-3 and TRBJ1-4; 7 bases match TRBD1. The CDR3 covers 15 residues. V gave up 3 bases and J gave up 7 bases; unmatched junction bases: 8. Germline CDR1 and CDR2: LGHNA and YSLEER. CDR3 protein: CASSQSGTVREKLFF. The CDR3 DNA is TGCGCCAGCAGCCAGTCCGGGACAGTTCGTGAAAAACTGTTTTTT.

V and J are TRBV18 and TRBJ1-2; 11 positions agree with TRBD1. Germline V CDR1 and CDR2: KGHSH, LQKENI. Trimming took 3 bases from V and 8 from J; bases not matched to a gene: 8. CDR3 length equals 15 residues. The DNA for the CDR3 is TGTGCCAGCTCACCGATCGGGACAGGGGGAGAAGGCTACACCTTC. Translation: CASSPIGTGGEGYTF.

The chain is built from TRBV30 and TRBJ1-5, with TRBD1 as a possible D gene (6 bases). Between the trimmed V and J ends, which lost 3 bases and 5 bases, there was a span of 11 bases. The CDR3 is 13 residues long. Germline CDR1 GTSNPN, CDR2 SVGIG (reference sequence). The DNA for the CDR3 is TGTGCCTGGAGCGCCGCAGGGGATCAGCCCCAGCATTTT. Amino acid sequence: CAWSAAGDQPQHF. The complete variable domain, with remaining parts taken from reference TRBV30 and TRBJ1-5, reads SQTIHQWPATLVQPVGSPLSLECTVEGTSNPNLYWYRQAAGRGLQLLFYSVGIGQISSEVPQNLSASRPQDRQFILSSKKLLLSDSGFYLCAWSAAGDQPQHFGDGTRLSIL.

DNA of the CDR3: TGTGCCAGCACTCAAGGGGATACCCGGAATTCACCCCTCCACTTT. Its protein is CASTQGDTRNSPLHF. This chain uses TRBV6-1 with TRBJ1-6; TRBD1 might be the D (5 bases). This CDR3 is 15 amino acids long. Trimming left V 7 bases short and J 7 bases short, with 17 bases between. Germline V lookup: CDR1 MNHNS, CDR2 SASEGT.

The rearrangement joins TRBV5-8 to TRBJ1-2, with no clear D. Germline V lookup: CDR1 SGHTS, CDR2 YDEGEE. The CDR3 sequence is 13 residues long. V was clipped by 0 bases and J by 4 bases, with 7 bases between them. DNA of the CDR3: TGTGCCAGCAGCTTGGTAGGGTCCTATGGCTACACCTTC. It specifies CASSLVGSYGYTF. The full variable domain, rest sourced from reference TRBV5-8 and TRBJ1-2, is EAGVTQSPTHLIKTRGQQATLRCSPISGHTSVYWYQQALGLGLQFLLWYDEGEERNRGNFPPRFSGRQFPNYSSELNVNALELEDSALYLCASSLVGSYGYTFGSGTRLTVV.

The chain uses TRBV7-9 and TRBJ1-4; possibly TRBD1 for D (6 bases). The germline CDR1 and CDR2 sequences are SEHNR and FQNEAQ (reference sequence). The CDR3 is 14 amino acids. V dropped 5 bases and J dropped 6 bases, with 13 bases sitting between them. CDR3 protein: CASSQTGVDEKLFF. CDR3 sequence (DNA): TGTGCCAGCAGCCAGACAGGCGTTGATGAAAAACTGTTTTTT.

V and J are TRBV9 and TRBJ1-1; TRBD1 might be the D (6 bases). The germline V gene encodes CDR1 SGDLS and CDR2 YYNGEE. V was cut by 4 bases and J by 1 base, with 14 bases left in between. The CDR3 is 15 residues long. The CDR3 nucleotides are TGTGCCAGCAGCCCACGGACAGCGTCGAACACTGAAGCTTTCTTT. It translates to CASSPRTASNTEAFF.

CDR3 amino acids: CASSPGTGDQPQHF. The CDR3 DNA reads TGTGCCAGCAGCCCAGGGACAGGGGATCAGCCCCAGCATTTT. The chain combines TRBV7-6 with TRBJ1-5; 10 bases agree with TRBD1. The CDR3 extends over 14 amino acids. The V gene's germline CDR1 is SGHVS and CDR2 FNYEAQ. J was trimmed by 5 bases and V by 5 bases; bases with no gene match: 3. The full variable domain, completed using reference TRBV7-6 and TRBJ1-5, is GAGVSQSPRYKVTKRGQDVALRCDPISGHVSLYWYRQALGQGPEFLTYFNYEAQQDKSGLPNDRFSAERPEGSISTLTIQRTEQRDSAMYRCASSPGTGDQPQHFGDGTRLSIL.

This clone has just a few counts. V is TRBV7-6 and J is TRBJ2-2, with 7 bases that match TRBD2. This CDR3 comprises 16 residues. The germline CDR1 and CDR2 sequences are SGHVS and FNYEAQ. The ends lost 5 bases at V and 1 base at J; junction bases unmatched: 7. The CDR3 here is CASSLWSGENTGELFF. The DNA of the CDR3 is TGTGCCAGCAGCCTCTGGAGCGGGGAGAACACCGGGGAGCTGTTTTTT.

By share, this clone counts as large. The sample holds other DNA sequences that translate to the same CDR3. The rearrangement joins TRBV30 to TRBJ1-1, with D tentatively TRBD1 (6 bases). The CDR3 runs to 11 residues. V gave up 1 base and J gave up 8 bases, with 8 bases separating them. The germline V gene has CDR1 GTSNPN and CDR2 SVGIG (reference sequence). The CDR3 spells CAWSEGGEAFF. CDR3 nucleotides: TGTGCCTGGAGTGAGGGGGGGGAAGCTTTCTTT.

The rearrangement joins TRBV12-5 to TRBJ1-5; 9 nucleotides align to TRBD1. Unmatched junction bases numbered 6, after V lost 7 bases and J lost 2 bases. From germline, CDR1 is LGHNT and CDR2 FRNRAP. CDR3 size: 15 residues. CDR3 sequence reads: CASAQTGGGNQPQHF. The DNA for the CDR3 is TGTGCTAGTGCCCAAACAGGGGGCGGCAATCAGCCCCAGCATTTT.